Below are 28 T cell receptor beta chains sequenced from a single sample in a study of T cells after posttransplantation cyclophosphamide (dated by TCRdb to between 2015 and 2016). Library method: the immunoSEQ multiplex PCR assay. Imported from immuneACCESS, the table was reduced by TCRdb to in-frame sequences with V and J called. These copies leave out some clones; in studies compared against another copy, an unresolved V gene accounts for under half, and the cause of the remainder is not known. Across this sample, fewer than 12,000 clones were tabulated and none appeared just once. The biggest ten clones account for approximately 13% of the sample. According to the study, the label for this sample's treatment or condition signals: high-dose cyclophosphamide on days +3 and +4 as single-agent GVHD prophylaxis. Busulfan and fludarabine conditioning, a related or unrelated marrow graft, and cyclophosphamide on days +3 and +4 were given to PTCy patients.

This sample comprised PBMCs, obtained after allogeneic stem cell transplant with posttransplant cyclophosphamide. These receptors came from a female patient between 40 and 55 years old who received an allogeneic stem cell transplant from a related donor, was CMV-positive, and had no GVHD. After a transplant, some T cells may be of graft donor origin.

This clone has at least ten counts. The rearrangement joins TRBV4-2 to TRBJ2-3, with 7 positions matching TRBD2. V was pared by 4 bases and J by 1 base, with 8 bases of the junction left unmatched. The CDR3 contains 16 residues. Germline assignment: CDR1 LGHNA and CDR2 YNFKEQ. CDR3 loop: CASSLNNRGGTDTQYF. CDR3 bases: TGTGCCAGCAGCCTTAATAACCGGGGGGGCACAGATACGCAGTATTTT.

The sample holds many counts of this clone. J is TRBJ2-7 and V is TRBV6-6; 10 nucleotides match TRBD2. The length of the CDR3 is 16 residues. J gave up 4 bases and V 6 bases, and 12 bases lay outside the gene matches. Germline V gives CDR1 MNHNY, CDR2 SVGAGI (reference sequence). The CDR3 protein is CASRSPSGGARYEQYF. CDR3 nucleotides: TGTGCCAGCAGGTCCCCCAGCGGGGGGGCCCGGTACGAGCAGTACTTC.

This clone has only a few counts. The chain employs TRBV4-2 and TRBJ1-4; 7 nucleotides line up with TRBD1. From germline, CDR1 is LGHNA and CDR2 YNFKEQ. This CDR3 region has 16 residues. Trimming at V came to 5 bases and at J to 5 bases, leaving 11 bases not matched to a gene. In DNA form, the CDR3 reads TGTGCCAGCAGCGCGGAGACGACAGGGATGAATGAAAAACTGTTTTTT. Translation gives CASSAETTGMNEKLFF.

Ten or more counts support this clone. The rearrangement links TRBV30 to TRBJ2-5; TRBD2 agrees at 7 bases. Germline V lookup: CDR1 GTSNPN, CDR2 SVGIG (reference sequence). The CDR3 runs to 14 residues. V gave up 3 bases and J gave up 1 base; unmatched junction bases: 5. The CDR3 bases are TGTGCCTGGAGGAGAGCGGGGACCCAAGAGACCCAGTACTTC. It is translated as CAWRRAGTQETQYF.

Ten or more counts support this clone. The chain joins TRBV7-3 to TRBJ2-1, with TRBD1 matching over 9 bases. V lost 6 bases to trimming and J lost 6 bases; unmatched junction nucleotides: 15. Germline V gene data show CDR1 as SGHTA and CDR2 as FQGTGA. The CDR3 contains 17 residues. The DNA for the CDR3 is TGTGCCAGCAGTTCACCACCTTCAGGGACAGGGTCCAATGAGCAGTTCTTC. It translates to CASSSPPSGTGSNEQFF. The full variable domain, rest sourced from reference TRBV7-3 and TRBJ2-1, is GAGVSQTPSNKVTEKGKYVELRCDPISGHTALYWYRQSLGQGPEFLIYFQGTGAADDSGLPNDRFFAVRPEGSVSTLKIQRTERGDSAVYLCASSSPPSGTGSNEQFFGPGTRLTVL.

This clone was counted at least ten times. V gene TRBV14 combines with J gene TRBJ2-1; a weak D match, TRBD2 (6 bases). Germline CDR1 SGHDN, CDR2 FVKESK. Trimming left V 4 bases short and J 7 bases short, with 17 bases between. This CDR3 contains 15 residues. The CDR3 is CASSPPGTVPNEQFF. CDR3 bases: TGTGCCAGCAGCCCCCCCGGGACTGTGCCTAATGAGCAGTTCTTC.

This clone was found a few times. The chain links TRBV2 to TRBJ2-5; D is possibly TRBD2 (7 bases). The CDR3 loop spans 15 amino acids. Germline CDR1 is SNHLY and CDR2 is FYNNEI. V was shortened by 4 bases and J by 6 bases, with 18 bases between the two germline ends. In DNA form, the CDR3 reads TGTGCCAGCAGTGTGAATGGGGGGGCGGGGCAGACCCAGTACTTC. Translation gives CASSVNGGAGQTQYF. Full variable domain (outside the CDR3, taken from reference TRBV2 and TRBJ2-5): EPEVTQTPSHQVTQMGQEVILRCVPISNHLYFYWYRQILGQKVEFLVSFYNNEISEKSEIFDDQFSVERPDGSNFTLKIRSTKLEDSAMYFCASSVNGGAGQTQYFGPGTRLLVL.

Ten or more counts support this clone. The chain combines TRBV27 with TRBJ1-3; D remains unclear. The CDR3 is made up of 15 amino acids. Trimming took off 5 bases at V and 0 bases at J, with 11 bases between the two ends. CDR1 is MNHEY and CDR2 is SMNVEV in the germline V gene (reference sequence). The CDR3 reads CASSPGHSSGNTIYF. DNA of the CDR3: TGTGCCAGCAGTCCTGGGCACAGCTCTGGAAACACCATATATTTT.

This clone appeared many times. This sample includes further DNA sequences coding for the same CDR3. The chain is built from TRBV27 and TRBJ2-7; 7 bases line up with TRBD1. The CDR3 is made up of 15 amino acids. J gave up 1 base and V 5 bases, and 8 bases lay outside the gene matches. Looked up from germline, CDR1 is MNHEY and CDR2 is SMNVEV (reference sequence). This chain's CDR3 is CASSPGQLASYEQYF. CDR3 nucleotides: TGTGCCAGCAGTCCGGGACAGCTTGCATCCTACGAGCAGTACTTC.

This clone was detected ten times or more. The chain links TRBV11-2 to TRBJ1-5; the match to TRBD1 covers 8 bases. The length of the CDR3 is 16 residues. J gave up 3 bases and V 5 bases, and 9 bases lay outside the gene matches. Germline CDR1 reads SGHAT; CDR2 reads FQNNGV. This chain's CDR3 is CASSQLRGHVNQPQHF. In nucleotides, the CDR3 is TGTGCCAGCAGCCAGCTCAGGGGGCATGTCAATCAGCCCCAGCATTTT.

This clone was picked up many times. J is TRBJ2-5 and V is TRBV9; D gene uncertain. The length of the CDR3 is 14 residues. V dropped 0 bases and J dropped 2 bases, with 8 bases sitting between them. CDR1 is SGDLS and CDR2 is YYNGEE in the germline V gene. CDR3 residues: CASSVEIGQETQYF. CDR3 coding DNA: TGTGCCAGCAGCGTAGAGATCGGGCAAGAGACCCAGTACTTC. The full variable domain, in which reference TRBV9 and TRBJ2-5 provide the parts outside the CDR3, is DSGVTQTPKHLITATGQRVTLRCSPRSGDLSVYWYQQSLDQGLQFLIQYYNGEERAKGNILERFSAQQFPDLHSELNLSSLELGDSALYFCASSVEIGQETQYFGPGTRLLVL.

This clone appeared many times. The chain carries TRBV6-1 and TRBJ1-6, with D perhaps TRBD1 (6 bases). From germline, CDR1 is MNHNS and CDR2 SASEGT. The CDR3 totals 13 residues. V was trimmed by 5 bases and J by 10 bases, leaving 12 bases between them. CDR3 in amino acids: CASSRTDESPLHF. In DNA form, the CDR3 reads TGTGCCAGCAGTAGGACAGACGAGTCACCCCTCCACTTT.

This clone has a count of ten or more. This sequence joins TRBV2 and TRBJ1-2; weak D call: TRBD1 (6 bases). CDR3 length: 12 amino acids. Trimming pared 6 bases from V and 7 bases from J, leaving 12 bases between. CDR1 and CDR2 (germline): SNHLY, FYNNEI. CDR3 nucleotide sequence: TGTGCCAGCAGGATGATACAGGGTGGCTACACCTTC. This encodes CASRMIQGGYTF.

This clone occurred many times. The J gene is TRBJ2-2, the V gene TRBV7-8; no reliable D call. This CDR3 has 11 residues. V was trimmed by 2 bases and J by 10 bases, leaving 5 bases between them. Germline values: CDR1 SGHVS, CDR2 FQNEAQ. CDR3 sequence (DNA): TGTGCCAGCAGCTTATGGGCGGAGCTGTTTTTT. Protein sequence: CASSLWAELFF.

This clone was recorded at least ten times. The chain has TRBV9 and TRBJ2-7, with 9 positions matching TRBD1. The CDR3 is 15 amino acids. V lost 4 bases, J lost 4 bases, and 9 bases stayed unmatched. CDR1 SGDLS and CDR2 YYNGEE come from the germline V gene. CDR3 residues: CASSPDHRGRYEQYF. As DNA, the CDR3 is TGTGCCAGCAGCCCAGACCACAGGGGGCGGTACGAGCAGTACTTC.

Many counts were recorded for this clone. The chain has TRBV30 and TRBJ2-5, with D tentatively TRBD2 (5 bases). Trimming removed 3 bases from V and 1 base from J, with 15 bases in between. The CDR3 covers 15 residues. Germline CDR1 GTSNPN, CDR2 SVGIG (reference sequence). The CDR3 DNA is TGTGCCTGGAGGGATAGCGTCGGAATCCAAGAGACCCAGTACTTC. Translated, it gives CAWRDSVGIQETQYF.

The table lists this clone with many counts. The chain carries TRBV5-1 and TRBJ2-1; 9 bases agree with TRBD2. From germline, CDR1 is SGHRS and CDR2 YFSETQ. The CDR3 spans 15 residues. J was trimmed by 6 bases and V by 3 bases; bases with no gene match: 7. CDR3 bases: TGCGCCAGCAGCTCAATAGCGGGAGTAGGCAATGAGCAGTTCTTC. Amino acids: CASSSIAGVGNEQFF.

This clone was detected many times. The chain joins TRBV6-1 to TRBJ1-4; no clear D. The V end lost 7 bases, the J end lost 0 bases, and 3 bases lay between the germline ends. Germline V gene lookup returns CDR1 MNHNS and CDR2 SASEGT. The CDR3 is made up of 12 amino acids. CDR3 nucleotide sequence: TGTGCCAGCACGGCAACTAATGAAAAACTGTTTTTT. Its protein product is CASTATNEKLFF.

This clone came up many times. The V gene is TRBV5-6, the J gene TRBJ2-2, with 7 bases that match TRBD1. Germline CDR1 SGHDT, CDR2 YYEEEE. CDR3 length: 12 amino acids. V gave up 4 bases and J gave up 11 bases; unmatched junction bases: 5. CDR3 sequence (DNA): TGTGCCAGCAGCAAAGGGACAGTAGAGCTGTTTTTT. It encodes CASSKGTVELFF.

Many counts were recorded for this clone. In DNA form, the CDR3 reads TGTGCCAGCAGCGGGCGGACAGCGAACACTGAAGCTTTCTTT. It codes for CASSGRTANTEAFF. The J gene is TRBJ1-1, the V gene TRBV13; tentatively, D is TRBD1 (6 bases). V shed 5 bases and J shed 1 base, with 11 bases lying between them. Germline CDR1 reads PRHDT; CDR2 reads FYEKMQ (reference sequence). This CDR3 comprises 14 residues.

This clone has at least ten counts. V is TRBV9 and J is TRBJ2-2; 10 nucleotides match TRBD2. The germline V gene encodes CDR1 SGDLS and CDR2 YYNGEE. This CDR3 has 18 residues. V shed 0 bases and J 4 bases; nucleotides not matched to a gene: 9. The CDR3, as DNA: TGTGCCAGCAGCGTAGATGGTAGCGGGAGGAGCGGCACCGGGGAGCTGTTTTTT. This gives the protein CASSVDGSGRSGTGELFF. Full variable domain (outside the CDR3, taken from reference TRBV9 and TRBJ2-2): DSGVTQTPKHLITATGQRVTLRCSPRSGDLSVYWYQQSLDQGLQFLIQYYNGEERAKGNILERFSAQQFPDLHSELNLSSLELGDSALYFCASSVDGSGRSGTGELFFGEGSRLTVL.

In this sample, this clone turned up many times. The CDR3 region is CASSLAQGDTEAFF. The DNA for the CDR3 is TGTGCCAGCAGCTTAGCCCAGGGGGACACTGAAGCTTTCTTT. The V call is TRBV7-9, the J call TRBJ1-1, with TRBD1 matching over 7 bases. The CDR3 spans 14 residues. CDR1 SEHNR and CDR2 FQNEAQ come from the germline V gene (reference sequence). V shed 0 bases and J 3 bases; nucleotides not matched to a gene: 1.

There are many counts of this clone. DNA of the CDR3: TGTGCCAGCAGCTTAGACCTAGCGGGGAGGGAGACCCAGTACTTC. Translating gives CASSLDLAGRETQYF. The chain links TRBV7-3 to TRBJ2-5, with 9 positions matching TRBD2. The ends lost 2 bases at V and 5 bases at J; junction bases unmatched: 6. The germline V gene has CDR1 SGHTA and CDR2 FQGTGA. The CDR3 length is 15 residues. Full variable domain (outside the CDR3, taken from reference TRBV7-3 and TRBJ2-5): GAGVSQTPSNKVTEKGKYVELRCDPISGHTALYWYRQSLGQGPEFLIYFQGTGAADDSGLPNDRFFAVRPEGSVSTLKIQRTERGDSAVYLCASSLDLAGRETQYFGPGTRLLVL.

The sample holds many counts of this clone. The chain uses TRBV6-5 and TRBJ2-7, with a weak D call TRBD2 (5 bases). V dropped 6 bases and J dropped 0 bases, with 9 bases sitting between them. CDR3 length: 13 residues. Per the germline V gene, CDR1 is MNHEY and CDR2 is SVGAGI. The CDR3 DNA sequence: TGTGCCAGCAGCCGACGGGACTCCTACGAGCAGTACTTC. Translating it yields CASSRRDSYEQYF.

This clone was recorded at least ten times. The chain uses TRBV28 and TRBJ1-1; 7 bases map to TRBD1. The CDR3 extends over 17 amino acids. CDR1 is MDHEN and CDR2 is SYDVKM in the germline V gene. The J segment lost 5 bases and the V segment lost 6 bases, leaving 18 bases of the junction unmatched. This chain's CDR3 is CASRKANRGRFGTEAFF. As DNA, the CDR3 is TGTGCCAGCAGAAAGGCCAACAGGGGAAGGTTTGGAACTGAAGCTTTCTTT.

This clone was found many times. This chain joins TRBV7-9 and TRBJ2-1; 9 bases are shared with TRBD1. This CDR3 is built from 17 residues. Per germline, CDR1 SEHNR and CDR2 FQNEAQ (reference sequence). Trimming at V came to 5 bases and at J to 6 bases, leaving 14 bases not matched to a gene. CDR3 in DNA: TGTGCCAGCAGCCAAATTGGCGGGACAGGGACCTCCAATGAGCAGTTCTTC. Its translation: CASSQIGGTGTSNEQFF.

This clone was counted ten times or more. This rearrangement joins TRBV12-5 to TRBJ2-2; D may be TRBD1 (6 bases). This CDR3 comprises 14 residues. The ends were cut back, 4 bases at V and 6 bases at J, with 12 bases in the middle. The germline V gene encodes CDR1 LGHNT and CDR2 FRNRAP. This chain's CDR3 is CASGSHRDSGELFF. The CDR3 nucleotides read TGTGCTAGTGGTTCTCACAGGGATTCCGGGGAGCTGTTTTTT.

This clone was counted many times. V gene TRBV10-3 combines with J gene TRBJ1-5; tentative D call: TRBD1 (5 bases). Trimming stripped 5 bases from V and 6 bases from J, with 8 bases between. The germline gives CDR1 ENHRY, CDR2 SYGVKD. The CDR3 covers 12 residues. CDR3 protein: CAISQGIQPQHF. CDR3 bases: TGTGCCATCAGTCAGGGAATTCAGCCCCAGCATTTT.